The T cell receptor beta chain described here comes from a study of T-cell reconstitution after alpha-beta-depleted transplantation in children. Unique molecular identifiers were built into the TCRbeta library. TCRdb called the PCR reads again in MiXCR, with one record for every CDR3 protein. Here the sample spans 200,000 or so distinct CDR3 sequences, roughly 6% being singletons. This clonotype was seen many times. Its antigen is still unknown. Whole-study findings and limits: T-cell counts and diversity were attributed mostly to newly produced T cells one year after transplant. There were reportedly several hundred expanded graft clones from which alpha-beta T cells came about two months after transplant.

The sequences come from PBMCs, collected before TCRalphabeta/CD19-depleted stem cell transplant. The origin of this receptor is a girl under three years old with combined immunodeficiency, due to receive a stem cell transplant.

The CDR3 DNA sequence: TGTGCCAGCAGTGACAACCGGTCTGGAAACACCATATATTTT. Its translation: CASSDNRSGNTIYF. The chain recombines TRBV25-1 with TRBJ1-3; D ambiguous. This CDR3 region has 14 residues. The V end lost 3 bases, the J end lost 1 base, and 7 bases lay between the germline ends. CDR1 is MGHDK and CDR2 is SYGVNS in the germline V gene.